The 20 T cell receptor beta chains reported below all come from one sample, sequenced in a study of blood T cell repertoires in COVID-19. Clones were sequenced by immunoSEQ multiplex PCR, and TCRdb holds only the in-frame ones, with some missing. The sample has around 79,000 clones; 85% to 90% are singletons. Input material: peripheral blood. Receptors were obtained from a man between 65 and 79 years old with active or convalescent COVID-19.

The chain recombines TRBV7-6 with TRBJ2-1; D gene uncertain. Deletions cut 5 bases from V and 7 bases from J, with 15 bases between. CDR1 is SGHVS, CDR2 FNYEAQ, per germline. The CDR3 is made up of 14 amino acids. The CDR3 reads CASSLLTGGNEQFF. In DNA form, the CDR3 reads TGTGCCAGCAGCCTTCTAACGGGTGGGAATGAGCAGTTCTTC.

The rearrangement uses TRBV12-3 or TRBV12-4 and TRBJ2-6; 7 nucleotides agree with TRBD2. The CDR3 totals 13 residues. With 10 bases clipped from V and 1 base from J, the junction kept 1 base outside the gene matches. This chain's CDR3 is CATGRSGANVLTF. In DNA form, the CDR3 reads TGTGCCACCGGGAGGTCTGGGGCCAACGTCCTGACTTTC.

This chain uses TRBV7-3 with TRBJ2-3, with a weak D call TRBD2 (6 bases). The V gene lost 4 bases and the J gene lost 8 bases, with 22 bases spanning the gap. CDR1 is SGHTA, CDR2 FQGTGA, per germline. This CDR3 region has 16 residues. This CDR3 reads CASSSVAAGLLGTQYF. The DNA of the CDR3 is TGTGCCAGCAGCTCCGTGGCTGCAGGACTACTGGGTACGCAGTATTTT.

The chain recombines TRBV19 with TRBJ2-7; D may be TRBD2 (6 bases). Germline-derived CDR1 and CDR2 are LNHDA and SQIVND (reference sequence). The CDR3 spans 13 residues. Between the trimmed V and J ends, which lost 5 bases and 6 bases, there was a span of 14 bases. The DNA of the CDR3 is TGTGCCAGTAGTTCCCTCCGGGAGCGCGAGCAGTACTTC. Its translation is CASSSLREREQYF.

The CDR3: CASSRQAGAADTQYF. CDR3 coding DNA: TGTGCCAGCAGCCGCCAAGCGGGAGCGGCAGATACGCAGTATTTT. The V and J genes are TRBV3-1 (or the pseudogene TRBV3-2) and TRBJ2-3; TRBD2 matches at 8 bases. With 4 bases clipped from V and 4 bases from J, the junction kept 7 bases outside the gene matches. The CDR3 spans 15 residues. Germline-derived CDR1 and CDR2 are LGHDT and YNNKEL (reference sequence).

The chain joins TRBV3-1 (or the pseudogene TRBV3-2) to TRBJ1-6, with D uncertain. CDR1 is LGHDT, CDR2 YNNKEL, per germline (reference sequence). CDR3 size: 16 residues. V was shortened by 2 bases and J by 5 bases, with 13 bases between the two germline ends. The CDR3 DNA follows: TGTGCCAGCAGCCAACCCTTGACATCCGATAATTCACCCCTCCACTTT. It is translated as CASSQPLTSDNSPLHF.

This chain uses TRBV19 with TRBJ1-1, with 8 bases aligning to TRBD1. This CDR3 is built from 14 residues. The V gene's germline CDR1 is LNHDA and CDR2 SQIVND (reference sequence). V was clipped by 10 bases and J by 4 bases; unmatched bases: 11. The CDR3, as DNA: TGTGCCACAGACAGGGGCGAGCTGAGCACTGAAGCTTTCTTT. As protein: CATDRGELSTEAFF.

The chain employs TRBV15 and TRBJ2-3; 8 positions agree with TRBD2. The germline gives CDR1 LNHNV, CDR2 YYDKDF (reference sequence). This CDR3 contains 17 residues. The V gene end was trimmed by 0 bases and the J gene end by 1 base; junction bases not matched to a gene: 6. DNA for the CDR3: TGTGCCACCAGCAGAGATCGAAAAGCGGGAGGCACAGATACGCAGTATTTT. It translates to CATSRDRKAGGTDTQYF.

The genes are TRBV5-1 and TRBJ1-3; maybe TRBD1 (6 bases). The CDR3 runs to 17 residues. The V end lost 4 bases, the J end lost 4 bases, and 21 bases lay between the germline ends. Germline CDR1 and CDR2: SGHRS and YFSETQ. CDR3 sequence: CASSLLQGRYEGNTIYF. The CDR3 DNA reads TGCGCCAGCAGCCTCCTACAGGGCCGTTATGAGGGAAACACCATATATTTT.

Points on this clone: At one of its ends the junction is not consistent with the germline gene, which may arise from a read error. The genes are TRBV19 and TRBJ2-4; TRBD2 is a possible D gene (5 bases). In germline, CDR1 is LNHDA, CDR2 SQIVND (reference sequence). The CDR3 consists of 17 residues. The CDR3 DNA reads as TGTGCCAGTAGTCCCTGGAGTGCCCCGGACTCGCAAAAAATTCAGTACTTC. This translates into CASSPWSAPDSQKIQYF. Combining the CDR3 with reference TRBV19 and TRBJ2-4 gives the whole variable domain DGGITQSPKYLFRKEGQNVTLSCEQNLNHDAMYWYRQDPGQGLRLIYYSQIVNDFQKGDIAEGYSVSREKKESFPLTVTSAQKNPTAFYLCASSPWSAPDSQKIQYFGAGTRLSVL.

The chain joins TRBV5-1 to TRBJ1-5; D call uncertain. CDR3 size: 15 residues. The V end was cut by 1 base, the J end by 0 bases, with 8 bases between. The germline V gene encodes CDR1 SGHRS and CDR2 YFSETQ. The CDR3 loop reads CASSLNTISNQPQHF. In DNA, the CDR3 is TGCGCCAGCAGCTTGAACACTATTAGCAATCAGCCCCAGCATTTT.

The J gene is TRBJ1-2, the V gene TRBV7-2, with D possibly matching TRBD1 (6 bases). Germline V lookup: CDR1 SGHTA, CDR2 FQGNSA. The V end lost 6 bases, the J end lost 5 bases, and 13 bases lay between the germline ends. The CDR3 is 13 amino acids. The CDR3 protein is CASRTDRIYGYTF. CDR3 DNA sequence: TGTGCCAGCAGAACCGACAGGATTTATGGCTACACCTTC.

The chain has TRBV7-3 and TRBJ2-2; D may be TRBD1 (5 bases). The germline V gene encodes CDR1 SGHTA and CDR2 FQGTGA. The CDR3 is made up of 14 amino acids. With 10 bases removed from V and 7 bases from J, the gap between germline ends came to 19 bases. The CDR3 DNA reads TGTGCCACCCAGGCGGCAGGGTCAAACGGGGAGCTGTTTTTT. Amino acid sequence: CATQAAGSNGELFF.

The gene calls are TRBV19 and TRBJ2-1; TRBD2 aligns across 13 bases. This CDR3 contains 17 residues. V shed 3 bases and J 6 bases; nucleotides not matched to a gene: 8. Germline lookup yields CDR1 LNHDA and CDR2 SQIVND (reference sequence). This CDR3 is CASSMGTSGMDANEQFF. CDR3 coding DNA: TGTGCCAGTAGTATGGGGACTAGCGGGATGGATGCCAATGAGCAGTTCTTC.

The V gene is TRBV3-1 (or the pseudogene TRBV3-2), the J gene TRBJ1-1; the match to TRBD1 covers 7 bases. Germline CDR1 LGHDT, CDR2 YNNKEL (reference sequence). The J segment lost 0 bases and the V segment lost 2 bases, leaving 3 bases of the junction unmatched. The CDR3 totals 15 residues. CDR3 in DNA: TGTGCCAGCAGCCAAAGGGGACAGATGAACACTGAAGCTTTCTTT. Translation: CASSQRGQMNTEAFF.

This rearrangement joins TRBV18 to TRBJ2-3; a possible D gene is TRBD2 (6 bases). This CDR3 contains 15 residues. Germline V gene sequence: CDR1 KGHSH, CDR2 LQKENI. Trimming shortened V by 4 bases and J by 4 bases, and 15 bases separated the two germline ends. CDR3 in amino acids: CASSRSGVESDTQYF. The CDR3 DNA reads TGTGCCAGCTCACGGTCGGGAGTGGAGTCAGATACGCAGTATTTT.

The CDR3 reads CASSKAFKGGVQPQHF. DNA of the CDR3: TGTGCCAGCAGCAAAGCTTTTAAAGGGGGAGTTCAGCCCCAGCATTTT. The rearrangement links TRBV21-1 to TRBJ1-5; the tabulated D call, TRBD1, remains unverified against the DNA. TRBV21-1 is marked as a pseudogene. The CDR3 consists of 16 residues.

The V gene is TRBV28, the J gene TRBJ2-7, with D possibly TRBD1 on 6 matching bases. CDR3 length: 13 amino acids. Trimming took off 5 bases at V and 3 bases at J, with 11 bases between the two ends. Germline V gene lookup returns CDR1 MDHEN and CDR2 SYDVKM. The CDR3 nucleotides read TGTGCCAGCAGTAGCCCACAGGGCTACGAGCAGTACTTC. Protein sequence: CASSSPQGYEQYF. The full variable domain, completed using reference TRBV28 and TRBJ2-7, is DVKVTQSSRYLVKRTGEKVFLECVQDMDHENMFWYRQDPGLGLRLIYFSYDVKMKEKGDIPEGYSVSREKKERFSLILESASTNQTSMYLCASSSPQGYEQYFGPGTRLTVT.

The J gene is TRBJ2-2, the V gene TRBV9; D unresolved. CDR1 and CDR2 (germline): SGDLS, YYNGEE. Trimming left V 0 bases short and J 4 bases short, with 4 bases between. The CDR3 runs 13 residues. The CDR3 protein is CASSVGPTGELFF. The CDR3 nucleotides are TGTGCCAGCAGCGTAGGGCCCACCGGGGAGCTGTTTTTT.

This chain connects TRBV7-2 to TRBJ2-3; the match to TRBD2 covers 7 bases. The CDR3 loop spans 13 amino acids. Germline assignment: CDR1 SGHTA and CDR2 FQGNSA. V trimming: 5 bases; J trimming: 4 bases; junction bases outside the gene matches: 3. This CDR3 reads CASSPAGADTQYF. The CDR3, as DNA: TGTGCCAGCAGCCCGGCGGGGGCAGATACGCAGTATTTT.